The following is a T cell receptor (beta chain) sequence with its context. Its antigen remains unidentified. 60 Vbeta and 13 Jbeta primers were used in PCR. Method: immunoSEQ multiplex PCR; TCRdb's copy keeps in-frame clones and lacks some. The sample has more than 85,000 clones; less than 80% are singletons. These data originate in a study of cytomegalovirus exposure and HLA in healthy donors. Study-wide background: Inside one of the first data releases sat about 91 million unique TCRs taken from HLA-typed donors. Of fewer than 450 genotyped donors, more than 75% clustered with self-reported Caucasian donors. Findings and caveats of the study: Among CMV-associated TCR beta chains, most appeared HLA-restricted in a later analysis. Despite most TCR sequences being rare, some public TCRs occurred in many donors.

Per the germline V gene, CDR1 is LNHDA and CDR2 is SQIVND (reference sequence). CDR3 length equals 14 residues. Trimming took 3 bases from V and 2 from J; bases not matched to a gene: 4. The sequencing sample was made of PBMCs. The chain is built from TRBV19 and TRBJ2-7; TRBD2 matches at 7 bases. The source of this sequence is a man aged 30-40 years in good health and CMV-seronegative. CDR3 bases: TGTGCCAGTAGTATGGCTAGCGGAGCCTACGAGCAGTACTTC. Translating it yields CASSMASGAYEQYF.